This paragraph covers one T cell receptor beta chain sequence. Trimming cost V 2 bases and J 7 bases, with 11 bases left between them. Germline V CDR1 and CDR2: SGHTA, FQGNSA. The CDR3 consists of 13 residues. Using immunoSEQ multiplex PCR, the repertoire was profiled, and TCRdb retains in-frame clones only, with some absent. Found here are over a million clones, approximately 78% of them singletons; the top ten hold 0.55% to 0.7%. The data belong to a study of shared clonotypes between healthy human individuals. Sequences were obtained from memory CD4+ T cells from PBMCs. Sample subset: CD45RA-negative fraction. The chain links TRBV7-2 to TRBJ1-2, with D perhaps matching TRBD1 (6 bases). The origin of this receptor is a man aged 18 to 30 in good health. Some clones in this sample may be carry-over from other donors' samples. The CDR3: CASSLRQGSGYTF. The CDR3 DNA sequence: TGTGCCAGCAGCTTACGGCAGGGGTCTGGCTACACCTTC.